This T cell receptor (beta chain) was sequenced in a study of cytomegalovirus exposure and HLA in healthy donors. Study overall: Researchers previously reported finding roughly 120 million unique TCR beta sequences from approximately 190 million T cells.

CDR1 SGHDT and CDR2 YYEEEE come from the germline V gene. This CDR3 is built from 13 residues. With 7 bases removed from V and 3 bases from J, the gap between germline ends came to 13 bases. About this clone itself: Its antigen is unidentified.

In the PCR, 60 Vbeta and 13 Jbeta primers were used. Sequencing used immunoSEQ multiplex PCR; TCRdb keeps in-frame clones, though not all of them. The table has approximately 140,000 clones, 79% seen once. Study outcomes and limitations: Later analysis indicated greater clonal expansion among HLA-associated TCR beta chains than among equally common other chains. Among immune exposure information, only CMV serostatus was available.

The rearrangement joins TRBV5-6 to TRBJ2-5, with TRBD1 as a possible D gene (6 bases). This TCR was sampled from a human donor in good health. Material: PBMCs. In DNA, the CDR3 is TGTGCCAGCCGAGCTCGACAGGAAGAGACCCAGTACTTC. This translates into CASRARQEETQYF.